This TCR beta chain stems from a study of T cell responses to AZD1222 COVID-19 vaccine. Overall study results and limits: Across the whole spike, CD4 TCRs peaked at regions 160-218 and 743-854. A mostly white British donor set with more females was recruited, and clonal diversity was possibly underestimated. Two AZD1222 administrations were followed by greater Spike-specific TCR breadth and depth.

Assay used: immunoSEQ multiplex PCR; TCRdb lists only in-frame clones, some missing. The table includes some 180,000 clones, approximately 91% detected once. V shed 2 bases, J shed 0 bases, and the junction held 11 bases outside the gene matches. Germline CDR1 reads MNHEY; CDR2 reads SVGEGT. The CDR3 is 18 amino acids. This clone came up a few times. What it binds is not known. Second-dose groups at about 4 or about 12 weeks were pooled. The sequence was obtained from an adult who received the AZD1222 COVID-19 vaccine. The specimen was peripheral blood, collected 28 days after the second AZD1222 dose. This chain links TRBV6-2 or TRBV6-3 with TRBJ2-7; 9 bases are a match to TRBD2. The CDR3 DNA follows: TGTGCCAGCAGTTACCCTTCGCAGCGGGGGGCGAGCTCCTACGAGCAGTACTTC. Protein sequence: CASSYPSQRGASSYEQYF.